The rows below give T cell receptor beta chains drawn from one sample of a study of blood T cell repertoires in COVID-19. TCRdb keeps only in-frame clones here, not all; method: immunoSEQ multiplex PCR. The profile shows roughly 99,000 clones, 85% to 95% of them singletons. Source material: peripheral blood. The receptor source for this set is a woman aged 30 to 39 with acute or convalescent COVID-19. The CDR3 runs from the conserved cysteine through the conserved F or W. D genes are given only for firm matches. The size field is filled for only some rows; it gives once, few, many or a size class.

length	size	V	D	J	CDR3	DNA
15	-	TRBV18	TRBD1	TRBJ1-1	CASSPQGAGGLGAFF	TGTGCCAGCTCACCACAGGGGGCGGGAGGTCTGGGAGCTTTCTTT
13	once	TRBV6-5	-	TRBJ2-7	CASTRTETYEQYF	TGTGCCAGCACCCGAACAGAGACCTACGAGCAGTACTTC
15	-	TRBV7-3	TRBD2	TRBJ2-7	CASSLAAGERYEQYF	TGTGCCAGCAGCTTAGCAGCGGGAGAGCGCTACGAGCAGTACTTC
14	-	TRBV7-7	-	TRBJ2-5	CASSLFAEQETQYF	TGTGCTAGCAGCTTATTTGCAGAACAAGAGACCCAGTACTTC
15	-	TRBV5-1	-	TRBJ2-2	CASSASGANTGELFF	TGCGCCAGCAGCGCCAGCGGAGCGAACACCGGGGAGCTGTTTTTT
14	-	TRBV19	-	TRBJ1-2	CASRTAGVNYGYTF	TGTGCCAGTAGAACCGCAGGGGTCAACTATGGCTACACCTTC
12	-	TRBV10-3	-	TRBJ1-5	CAISDASQPQHF	TGTGCCATCAGTGATGCTAGTCAGCCCCAGCATTTT
13	-	TRBV4-2	-	TRBJ1-5	CASSQATNQPQHF	TGTGCCAGCAGCCAGGCCACCAATCAGCCCCAGCATTTT
15	-	TRBV7-2	-	TRBJ1-2	CASRPRVMANYGYTF	TGTGCCAGCAGGCCCCGGGTGATGGCTAACTATGGCTACACCTTC
13	-	TRBV30	-	TRBJ2-7	CAGAQGISYEQYF	TGTGCCGGCGCACAGGGAATTAGCTACGAGCAGTACTTC
14	-	TRBV18	-	TRBJ1-1	CASSPRQENTEAFF	TGTGCCAGCTCACCACGACAGGAGAACACTGAAGCTTTCTTT
15	-	TRBV28	TRBD2	TRBJ2-3	CASSLAGGISDTQYF	TGTGCCAGCAGCCTAGCGGGAGGAATCTCAGATACGCAGTATTTT
19	few	TRBV6-4	-	TRBJ1-5	CASSDSKGDPSTSNQPQHF	TGTGCCAGCAGTGACTCAAAAGGGGATCCCTCCACTAGCAATCAGCCCCAGCATTTT
19	-	TRBV23-1	-	TRBJ1-2	CASSQYGQVVRTTNYGYTF	TGCGCCAGCAGTCAATACGGACAAGTGGTTCGCACTACTAACTATGGCTACACCTTC
14	-	TRBV18	TRBD1	TRBJ1-1	CASSPLQGDTEAFF	TGTGCCAGCTCACCACTTCAGGGGGACACTGAAGCTTTCTTT
14	-	TRBV18	TRBD1	TRBJ2-7	CASSPLGQNYEQYF	TGTGCCAGCTCACCCCTGGGACAGAACTACGAGCAGTACTTC
15	-	TRBV7-6	TRBD2	TRBJ2-3	CASSWTSGDADTQYF	TGTGCCAGCAGCTGGACTAGCGGGGACGCAGATACGCAGTATTTT
15	-	TRBV11-2	TRBD1	TRBJ1-3	CASRQPGQGGNTIYF	TGTGCCAGCAGACAACCTGGACAGGGTGGAAACACCATATATTTT
14	once	TRBV18	-	TRBJ1-2	CASSPGDTNYGYTF	TGTGCCAGCTCACCGGGTGACACAAACTATGGCTACACCTTC
13	-	TRBV6-1	-	TRBJ2-1	CASSELWGDEQFF	TGTGCCAGCAGTGAATTGTGGGGAGATGAGCAGTTCTTC
15	-	TRBV11-2	-	TRBJ1-1	CASSLVLGRYTEAFF	TGTGCCAGCAGCTTAGTCCTAGGGAGATACACTGAAGCTTTCTTT
16	-	TRBV27	-	TRBJ1-4	CASSTRQKQTNEKLFF	TGTGCCAGCAGCACCCGACAGAAGCAAACTAATGAAAAACTGTTTTTT